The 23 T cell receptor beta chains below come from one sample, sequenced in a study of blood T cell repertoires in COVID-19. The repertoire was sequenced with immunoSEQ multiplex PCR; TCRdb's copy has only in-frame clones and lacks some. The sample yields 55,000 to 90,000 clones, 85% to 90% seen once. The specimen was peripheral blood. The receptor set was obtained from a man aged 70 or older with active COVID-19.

The chain's CDR3 is CAWSGGLLGTEAFF. CDR3 coding DNA: TGTGCCTGGAGTGGGGGGCTCCTCGGCACTGAAGCTTTCTTT. The chain carries TRBV30 and TRBJ1-1; D might be TRBD1 (6 bases). Between the trimmed V and J ends, which lost 1 base and 4 bases, there was a span of 13 bases. The CDR3 runs to 14 residues. Germline V gene lookup returns CDR1 GTSNPN and CDR2 SVGIG (reference sequence). The full variable domain, with the rest looked up from reference TRBV30 and TRBJ1-1, is SQTIHQWPATLVQPVGSPLSLECTVEGTSNPNLYWYRQAAGRGLQLLFYSVGIGQISSEVPQNLSASRPQDRQFILSSKKLLLSDSGFYLCAWSGGLLGTEAFFGQGTRLTVV.

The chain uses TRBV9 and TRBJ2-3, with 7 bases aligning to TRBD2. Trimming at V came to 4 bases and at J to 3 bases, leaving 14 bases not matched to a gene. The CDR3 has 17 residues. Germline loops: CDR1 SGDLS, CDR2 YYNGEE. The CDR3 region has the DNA TGTGCCAGCAGCACCTCCTTGGCGGGAGTGGGGACAGATACGCAGTATTTT. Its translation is CASSTSLAGVGTDTQYF.

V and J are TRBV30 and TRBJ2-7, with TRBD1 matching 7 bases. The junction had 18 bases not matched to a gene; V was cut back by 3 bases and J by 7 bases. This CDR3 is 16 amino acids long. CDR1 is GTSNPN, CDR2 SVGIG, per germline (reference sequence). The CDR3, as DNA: TGTGCCTGGAGCGCTAGACAGGGCCTTAGTCCTGGGGAGCAGTACTTC. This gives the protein CAWSARQGLSPGEQYF.

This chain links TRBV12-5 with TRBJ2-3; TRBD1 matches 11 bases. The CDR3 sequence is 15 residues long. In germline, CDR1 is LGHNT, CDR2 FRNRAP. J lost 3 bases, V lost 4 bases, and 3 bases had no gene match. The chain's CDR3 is CASGWGTGGTDTQYF. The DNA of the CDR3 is TGTGCTAGTGGTTGGGGGACAGGGGGGACAGATACGCAGTATTTT. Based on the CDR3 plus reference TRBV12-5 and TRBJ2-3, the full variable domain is DARVTQTPRHKVTEMGQEVTMRCQPILGHNTVFWYRQTMMQGLELLAYFRNRAPLDDSGMPKDRFSAEMPDATLATLKIQPSEPRDSAVYFCASGWGTGGTDTQYFGPGTRLTVL.

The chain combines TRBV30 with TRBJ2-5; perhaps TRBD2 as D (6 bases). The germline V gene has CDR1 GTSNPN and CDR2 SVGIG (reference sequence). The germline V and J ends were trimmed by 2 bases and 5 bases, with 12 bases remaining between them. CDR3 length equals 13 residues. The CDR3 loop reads CAWSIGGWETQYF. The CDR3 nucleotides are TGTGCCTGGAGTATCGGGGGATGGGAGACCCAGTACTTC.

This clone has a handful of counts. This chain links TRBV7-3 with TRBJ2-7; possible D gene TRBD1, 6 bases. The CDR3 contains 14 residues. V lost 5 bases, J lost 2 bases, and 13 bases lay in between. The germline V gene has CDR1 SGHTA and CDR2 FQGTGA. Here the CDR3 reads CASSPPDRPYEQYF. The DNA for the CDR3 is TGTGCCAGCAGCCCGCCGGACAGACCCTACGAGCAGTACTTC. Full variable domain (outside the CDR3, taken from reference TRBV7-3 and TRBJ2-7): GAGVSQTPSNKVTEKGKYVELRCDPISGHTALYWYRQSLGQGPEFLIYFQGTGAADDSGLPNDRFFAVRPEGSVSTLKIQRTERGDSAVYLCASSPPDRPYEQYFGPGTRLTVT.

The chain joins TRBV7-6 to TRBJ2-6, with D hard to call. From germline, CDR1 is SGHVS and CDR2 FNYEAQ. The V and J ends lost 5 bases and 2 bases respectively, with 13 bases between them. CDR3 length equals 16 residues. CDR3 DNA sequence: TGTGCCAGCAGCCCAAACCCGGCGGCTGGGGCCAACGTCCTGACTTTC. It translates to CASSPNPAAGANVLTF.

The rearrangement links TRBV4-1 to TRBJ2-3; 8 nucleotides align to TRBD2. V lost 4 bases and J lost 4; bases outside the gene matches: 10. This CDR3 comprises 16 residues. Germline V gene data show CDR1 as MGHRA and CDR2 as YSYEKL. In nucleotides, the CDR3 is TGCGCCAGCAGCCCCCCAGCGGGAGTTGTATCAGATACGCAGTATTTT. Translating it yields CASSPPAGVVSDTQYF.

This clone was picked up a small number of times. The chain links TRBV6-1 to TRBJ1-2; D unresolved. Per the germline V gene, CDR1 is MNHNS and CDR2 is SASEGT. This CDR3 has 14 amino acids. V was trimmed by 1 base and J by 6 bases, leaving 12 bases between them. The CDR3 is CASSEGARKDGYTF. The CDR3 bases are TGTGCCAGCAGTGAAGGGGCCCGGAAGGATGGCTACACCTTC.

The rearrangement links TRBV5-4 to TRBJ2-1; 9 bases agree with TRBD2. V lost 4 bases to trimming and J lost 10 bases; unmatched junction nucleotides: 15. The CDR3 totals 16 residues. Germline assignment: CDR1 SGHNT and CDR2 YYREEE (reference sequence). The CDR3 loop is CASSPPAGTSSGEQFF. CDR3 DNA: TGTGCCAGCAGCCCCCCCGCCGGGACTAGCTCTGGCGAGCAGTTCTTC.

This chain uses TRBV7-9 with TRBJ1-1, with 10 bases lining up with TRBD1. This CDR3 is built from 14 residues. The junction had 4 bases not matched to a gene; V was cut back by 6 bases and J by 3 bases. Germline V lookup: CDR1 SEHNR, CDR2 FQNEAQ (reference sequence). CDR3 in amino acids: CASSRGQGDTEAFF. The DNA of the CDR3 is TGTGCCAGCAGTAGAGGACAGGGGGACACTGAAGCTTTCTTT.

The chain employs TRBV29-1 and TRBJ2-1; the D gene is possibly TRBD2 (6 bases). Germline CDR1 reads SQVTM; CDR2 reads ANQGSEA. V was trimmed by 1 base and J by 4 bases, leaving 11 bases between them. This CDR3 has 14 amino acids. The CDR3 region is CSVEGRARYNEQFF. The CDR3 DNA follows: TGCAGCGTTGAAGGGAGGGCCAGATACAATGAGCAGTTCTTC.

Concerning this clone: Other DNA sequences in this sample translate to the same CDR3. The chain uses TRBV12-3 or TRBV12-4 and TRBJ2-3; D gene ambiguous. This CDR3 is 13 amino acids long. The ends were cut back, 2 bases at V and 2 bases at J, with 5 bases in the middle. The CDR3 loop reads CASSLWATDTQYF. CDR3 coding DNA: TGTGCCAGCAGTTTATGGGCCACAGATACGCAGTATTTT.

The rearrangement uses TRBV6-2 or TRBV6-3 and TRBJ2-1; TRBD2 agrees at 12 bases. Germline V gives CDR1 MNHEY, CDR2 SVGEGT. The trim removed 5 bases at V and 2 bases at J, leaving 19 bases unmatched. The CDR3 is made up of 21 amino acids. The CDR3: CASSTRTAGTSGPRAYNEQFF. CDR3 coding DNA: TGTGCCAGCAGTACCAGGACAGCCGGGACTAGCGGGCCGAGGGCCTACAATGAGCAGTTCTTC.

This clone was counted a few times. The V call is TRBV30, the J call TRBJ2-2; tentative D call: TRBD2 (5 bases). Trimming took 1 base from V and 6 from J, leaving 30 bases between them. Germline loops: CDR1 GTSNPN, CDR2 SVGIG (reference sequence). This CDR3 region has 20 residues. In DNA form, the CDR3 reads TGTGCCTGGAGTGGAATGAGTCTCGTCCCCAAGAGGGTAGTAGCCGGGGAGCTGTTTTTT. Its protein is CAWSGMSLVPKRVVAGELFF.

The CDR3 DNA follows: TGTGCCAGCAGCTTAGGGGCAGTGAACACTGAAGCTTTCTTT. This sequence encodes CASSLGAVNTEAFF. This chain uses TRBV7-2 with TRBJ1-1; D gene unclear. The CDR3 length is 14 residues. V lost 1 base, J lost 0 bases, and 6 bases lay in between. Per the germline V gene, CDR1 is SGHTA and CDR2 is FQGNSA.

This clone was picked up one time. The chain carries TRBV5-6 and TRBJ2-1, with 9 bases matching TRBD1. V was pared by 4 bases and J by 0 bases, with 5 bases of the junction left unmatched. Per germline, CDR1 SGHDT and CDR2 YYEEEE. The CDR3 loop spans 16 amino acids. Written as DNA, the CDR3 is TGTGCCAGCAGCCGGGACAGGGAGAGCTCCTACAATGAGCAGTTCTTC. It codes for CASSRDRESSYNEQFF.

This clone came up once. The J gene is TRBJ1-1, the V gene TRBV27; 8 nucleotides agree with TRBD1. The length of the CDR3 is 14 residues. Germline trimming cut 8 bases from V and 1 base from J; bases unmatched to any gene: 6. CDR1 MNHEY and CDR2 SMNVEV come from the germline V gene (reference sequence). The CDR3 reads CASALQGANTEAFF. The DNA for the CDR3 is TGTGCCAGCGCACTCCAGGGGGCGAACACTGAAGCTTTCTTT.

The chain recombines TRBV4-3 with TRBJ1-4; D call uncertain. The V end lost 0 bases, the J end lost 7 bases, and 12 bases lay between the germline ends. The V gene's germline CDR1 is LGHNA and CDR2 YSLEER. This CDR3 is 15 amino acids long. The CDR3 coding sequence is TGCGCCAGCAGCCAAGACCGGGGAGTGGGTGAAAAACTGTTTTTT. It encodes CASSQDRGVGEKLFF.

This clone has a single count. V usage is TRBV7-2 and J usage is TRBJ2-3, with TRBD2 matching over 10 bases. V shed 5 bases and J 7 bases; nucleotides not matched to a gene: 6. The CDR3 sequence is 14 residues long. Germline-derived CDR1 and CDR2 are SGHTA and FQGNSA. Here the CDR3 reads CASSPGLAENTQYF. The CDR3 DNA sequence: TGTGCCAGCAGCCCCGGACTAGCGGAGAATACGCAGTATTTT.

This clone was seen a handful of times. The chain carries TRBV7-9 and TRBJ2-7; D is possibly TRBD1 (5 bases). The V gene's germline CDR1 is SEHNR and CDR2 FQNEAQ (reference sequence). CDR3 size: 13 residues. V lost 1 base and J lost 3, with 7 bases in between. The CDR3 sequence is CASSLGQIYEQYF. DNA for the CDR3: TGTGCCAGCAGCTTAGGACAGATCTACGAGCAGTACTTC.

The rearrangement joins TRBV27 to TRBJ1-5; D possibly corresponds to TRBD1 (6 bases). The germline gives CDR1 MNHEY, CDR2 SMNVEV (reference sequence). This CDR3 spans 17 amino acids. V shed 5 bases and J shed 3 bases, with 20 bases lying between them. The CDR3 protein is CASSPAGGASHNQPQHF. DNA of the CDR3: TGTGCCAGCAGTCCCGCGGGGGGGGCTTCACACAATCAGCCCCAGCATTTT.

This chain's CDR3 is CSVGESGANVLTF. CDR3 nucleotide sequence: TGCAGCGTTGGGGAGTCGGGGGCCAACGTCCTGACTTTC. V is TRBV29-1 and J is TRBJ2-6; a possible D gene is TRBD2 (5 bases). This CDR3 has 13 residues. The V end lost 4 bases, the J end lost 4 bases, and 8 bases lay between the germline ends. CDR1 is SQVTM and CDR2 is ANQGSEA in the germline V gene. Together with reference TRBV29-1 and TRBJ2-6, the CDR3 gives the full variable domain: SAVISQKPSRDICQRGTSLTIQCQVDSQVTMMFWYRQQPGQSLTLIATANQGSEATYESGFVIDKFPISRPNLTFSTLTVSNMSPEDSSIYLCSVGESGANVLTFGAGSRLTVL.